This T cell receptor beta chain came from a study of T cell clonotyping in hematopoietic cell transplantation. On this clone: The antigen is not known.

CDR3 size: 16 residues. CDR1 is LNHDA and CDR2 is SQIVND in the germline V gene (reference sequence). V was trimmed by 7 bases and J by 3 bases, leaving 18 bases between them. Sequencing used immunoSEQ multiplex PCR; TCRdb keeps in-frame clones, though not all of them. The sample lists 6,000 to 7,000 clones; 60% to 80% were seen once. Regarding the study as a whole: Few recipient clonotypes overlapped donors; over 97% were de novo at given depth.

The chain is built from TRBV19 and TRBJ2-2; D gene ambiguous. The clonotype was recovered from a female patient aged 25-40 years who had an allogeneic stem cell transplant, so the T cells may come from the graft donor. Some clones in this sample may be carry-over from other donors' samples. Sequenced here: PBMCs, sampled 100 days after allogeneic stem cell transplant. CDR3 sequence reads: CASIGYWAVDTGELFF. The CDR3 DNA sequence: TGTGCCAGTATAGGTTATTGGGCGGTCGACACCGGGGAGCTGTTTTTT.